This paragraph covers one TCR beta chain sequence. No antigen is known for it. This CDR3 is 14 amino acids long. V gave up 3 bases and J gave up 5 bases; unmatched junction bases: 6. Germline CDR1 and CDR2: SNHLY and FYNNEI. These data originate in a study of cytomegalovirus exposure and HLA in healthy donors. Whole-study results and caveats: A cluster of highly shared sequence variants was likely a sequencing artifact.

Both 60 Vbeta primers and 13 Jbeta primers went into the PCR. Only in-frame clones appear in the TCRdb table, and some are missing; sequencing was by immunoSEQ multiplex PCR. Of about 170,000 clones in the sample, about 85% were seen once. The receptor was derived from a boy aged 2 to 9 in good health and CMV-seronegative. The chain joins TRBV2 to TRBJ1-1; 7 nucleotides match TRBD1. Sequencing was carried out using PBMCs. Here the CDR3 reads CASSEEGAFTEAFF. CDR3 coding DNA: TGTGCCAGCAGTGAGGAGGGGGCATTTACTGAAGCTTTCTTT. The full variable domain, with the rest looked up from reference TRBV2 and TRBJ1-1, is EPEVTQTPSHQVTQMGQEVILRCVPISNHLYFYWYRQILGQKVEFLVSFYNNEISEKSEIFDDQFSVERPDGSNFTLKIRSTKLEDSAMYFCASSEEGAFTEAFFGQGTRLTVV.